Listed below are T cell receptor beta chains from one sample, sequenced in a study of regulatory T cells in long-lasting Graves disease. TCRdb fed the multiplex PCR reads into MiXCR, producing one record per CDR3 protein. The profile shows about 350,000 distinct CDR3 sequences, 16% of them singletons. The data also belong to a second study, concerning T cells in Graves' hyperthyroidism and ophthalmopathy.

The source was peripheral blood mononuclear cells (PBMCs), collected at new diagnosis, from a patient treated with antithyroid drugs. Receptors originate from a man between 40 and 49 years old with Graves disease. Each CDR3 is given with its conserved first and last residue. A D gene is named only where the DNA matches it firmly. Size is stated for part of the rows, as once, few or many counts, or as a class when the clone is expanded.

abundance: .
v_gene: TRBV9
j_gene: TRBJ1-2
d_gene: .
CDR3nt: TGTGCCAGCAGCGTAGGTCCTTCATTGGGGGGTTTGGCTTCGTATGGCTACACCTTC
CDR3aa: CASSVGPSLGGLASYGYTF

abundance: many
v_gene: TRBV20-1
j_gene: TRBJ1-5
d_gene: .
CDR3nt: TGCAGTGCTAGTCGGCCATTTAGCAATCAGCCCCAGCATTTT
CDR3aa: CSASRPFSNQPQHF

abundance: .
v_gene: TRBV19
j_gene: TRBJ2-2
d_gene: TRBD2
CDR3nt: TGTGCCAGTAGTAAGCGGGGAACCTCCGGGGAGCTGTTTTTT
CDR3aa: CASSKRGTSGELFF

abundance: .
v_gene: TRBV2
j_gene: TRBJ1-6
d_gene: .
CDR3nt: TGTGCCAGCAGTCCCCCCTACGTCGTCCAGGGTGGAGATAATTCACCCCTCCACTTT
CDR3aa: CASSPPYVVQGGDNSPLHF

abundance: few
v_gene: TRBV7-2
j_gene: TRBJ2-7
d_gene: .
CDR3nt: TGTGCCAGCAGCTCCCGGCGGAGCTCCTACGAGCAGTACTTC
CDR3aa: CASSSRRSSYEQYF

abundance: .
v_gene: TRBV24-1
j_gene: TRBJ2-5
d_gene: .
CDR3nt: TGTGCCACCAGTGATTTCGGCTCTGGGGGGCGAGAGGCCCAGTACTTC
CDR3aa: CATSDFGSGGREAQYF

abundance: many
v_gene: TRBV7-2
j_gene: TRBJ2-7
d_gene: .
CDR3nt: TGTGCCAGCAGCGGGGGGGCAGGGCACTACGAGCAGTACTTC
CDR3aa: CASSGGAGHYEQYF

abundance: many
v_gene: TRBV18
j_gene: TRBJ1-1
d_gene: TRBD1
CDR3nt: TGTGCCAGCTCACCTCGGACAGGGGGCCTCACTGAAGCTTTCTTT
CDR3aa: CASSPRTGGLTEAFF

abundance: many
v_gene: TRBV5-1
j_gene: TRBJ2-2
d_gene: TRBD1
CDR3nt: TGCGCCAGCAGCTTGTCGCCGGGACAGGGTTCCGGGGAGCTGTTTTTT
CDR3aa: CASSLSPGQGSGELFF

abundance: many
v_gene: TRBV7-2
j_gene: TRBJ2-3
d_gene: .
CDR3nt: TGTGCCAGCAGCGAGGATTGGAGCGCCGATACGCAGTATTTT
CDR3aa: CASSEDWSADTQYF

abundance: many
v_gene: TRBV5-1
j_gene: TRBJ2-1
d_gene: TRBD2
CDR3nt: TGCGCCAGCAGCTTGGTGAAATTAGCGGGGGACTACAATGAGCAGTTCTTC
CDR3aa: CASSLVKLAGDYNEQFF

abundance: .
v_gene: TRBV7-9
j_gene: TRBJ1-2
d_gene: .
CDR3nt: TGTGCCAGCAGCAGCGCACAGGTCTATAGCTACACCTTC
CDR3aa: CASSSAQVYSYTF

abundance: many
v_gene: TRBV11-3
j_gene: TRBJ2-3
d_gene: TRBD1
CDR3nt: TGTGCCAGCAGCTTAGCCCCATCGACAGGGGCAGATACGCAGTATTTT
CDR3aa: CASSLAPSTGADTQYF

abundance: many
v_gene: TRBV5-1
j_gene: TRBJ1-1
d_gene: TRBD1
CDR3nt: TGCGCCAGCAGCTTGGGGACAGGGGGCAAAGCTTTCTTT
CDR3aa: CASSLGTGGKAFF

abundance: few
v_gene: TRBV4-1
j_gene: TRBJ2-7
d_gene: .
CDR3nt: TGCGCCAGCAGCCAAGGAAGCCGCCCGGAATACTACGAGCAGTACTTC
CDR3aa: CASSQGSRPEYYEQYF

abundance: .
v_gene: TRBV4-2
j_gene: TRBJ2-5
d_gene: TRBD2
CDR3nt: TGTGCCAGCAGCCAAGGACTGCAGCGGGGGGGCCAAGAGACCCAGTACTTC
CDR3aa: CASSQGLQRGGQETQYF

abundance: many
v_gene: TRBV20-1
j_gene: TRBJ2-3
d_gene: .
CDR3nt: TGCAGTGCTGGAGACTACCGCACAGATACGCAGTATTTT
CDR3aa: CSAGDYRTDTQYF

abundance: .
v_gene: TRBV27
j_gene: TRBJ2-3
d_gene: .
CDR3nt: TGTGCCAGCAGTTTATCCTGGGACGGGGACACAGATACGCAGTATTTT
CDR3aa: CASSLSWDGDTDTQYF

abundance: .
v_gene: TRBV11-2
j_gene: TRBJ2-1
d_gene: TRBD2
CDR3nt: TGTGCCAGCAGCATTAGCAAACTAGGGACTAGCGGGAGTGATGAGCAGTTCTTC
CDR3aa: CASSISKLGTSGSDEQFF

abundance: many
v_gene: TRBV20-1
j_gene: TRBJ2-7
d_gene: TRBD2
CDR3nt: TGCAGTGCTAGATGGGGCGGGGGGCTCAACGAGCAGTACTTC
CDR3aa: CSARWGGGLNEQYF

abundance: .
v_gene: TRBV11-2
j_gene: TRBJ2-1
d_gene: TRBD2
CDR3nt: TGTGCCAGCAGCTCGCTTGGGGCGGGGGGGTACAATGAGCAGTTCTTC
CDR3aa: CASSSLGAGGYNEQFF

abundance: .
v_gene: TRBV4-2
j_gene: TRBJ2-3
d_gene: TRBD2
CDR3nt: TGTGCCAGCAGCGTTAGCGGGGGGGTGGGCGCAGATACGCAGTATTTT
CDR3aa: CASSVSGGVGADTQYF

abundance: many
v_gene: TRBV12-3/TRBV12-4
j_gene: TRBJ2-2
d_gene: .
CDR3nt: TGTGCCAGCAGTGTTAGGGGAGGCGACACCGGGGAGCTGTTTTTT
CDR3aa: CASSVRGGDTGELFF

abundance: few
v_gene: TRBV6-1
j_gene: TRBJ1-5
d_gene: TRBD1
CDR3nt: TGTGCCAGCAGCCAGGGACAGAATCAGCCCCAGCATTTT
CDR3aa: CASSQGQNQPQHF

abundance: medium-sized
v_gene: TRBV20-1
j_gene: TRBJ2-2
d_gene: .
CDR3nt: TGCAGTGCTACTCGCAGCGCGAACACCGGGGAGCTGTTTTTT
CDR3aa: CSATRSANTGELFF

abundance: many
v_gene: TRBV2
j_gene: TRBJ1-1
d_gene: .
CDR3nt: TGTGCCAGCATGGGCGGCGGGGGCACTGAAGCTTTCTTT
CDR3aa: CASMGGGGTEAFF

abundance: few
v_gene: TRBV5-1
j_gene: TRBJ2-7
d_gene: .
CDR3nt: TGCGCCAGCAGCTTGGATCCGGGAATCTCCTACGAGCAGTACTTC
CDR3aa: CASSLDPGISYEQYF

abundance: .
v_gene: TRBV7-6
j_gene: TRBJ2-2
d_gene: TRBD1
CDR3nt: TGTGCCAGCAGCTCTCGGACAGGGGGCCTAAACACCGGGGAGCTGTTTTTT
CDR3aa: CASSSRTGGLNTGELFF

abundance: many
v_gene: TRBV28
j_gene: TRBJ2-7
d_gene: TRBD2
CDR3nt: TGTGCCAGCACCTGGGGGGGGTACTACGAGCAGTACTTC
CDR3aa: CASTWGGYYEQYF

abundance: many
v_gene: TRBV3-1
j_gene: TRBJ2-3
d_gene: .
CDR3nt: TGTGCCAGCAGCTCCATCGTCCAACTCGCAGATACGCAGTATTTT
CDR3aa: CASSSIVQLADTQYF

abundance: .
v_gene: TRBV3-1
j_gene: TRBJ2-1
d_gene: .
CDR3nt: TGTGCCAGCAGTCGGGTTTTGGGGGAGCAGTTCTTC
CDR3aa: CASSRVLGEQFF

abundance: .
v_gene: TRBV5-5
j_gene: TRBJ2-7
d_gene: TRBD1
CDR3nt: TGTGCCAGTCGGAAGGGGGACAGCCCTGAGCAGTACTTC
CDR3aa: CASRKGDSPEQYF

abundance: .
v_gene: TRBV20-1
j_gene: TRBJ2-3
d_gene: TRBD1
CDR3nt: TGCAGTGCTAGCCTGGGACAGAGCACAGATACGCAGTATTTT
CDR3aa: CSASLGQSTDTQYF

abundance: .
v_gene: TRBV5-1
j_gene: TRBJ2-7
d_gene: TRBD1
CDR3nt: TGCGCCAGCAGCTTGATAGGGACAGCCTACGAGCAGTACTTC
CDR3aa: CASSLIGTAYEQYF

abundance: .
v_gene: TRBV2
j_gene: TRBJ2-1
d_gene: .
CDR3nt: TGTGCCAGCAGTGTTAGCCTTTACAATGAGCAGTTCTTC
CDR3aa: CASSVSLYNEQFF

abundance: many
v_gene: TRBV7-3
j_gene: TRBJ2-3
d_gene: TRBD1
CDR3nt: TGTGCCAGCAGCCGGACAGGGGGCTCAGATACGCAGTATTTT
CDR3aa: CASSRTGGSDTQYF

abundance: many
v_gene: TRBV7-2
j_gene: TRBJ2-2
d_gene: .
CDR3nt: TGTGCCAGCAGCTTGACCCCAGGGTCCGGGGAGCTGTTTTTT
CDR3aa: CASSLTPGSGELFF

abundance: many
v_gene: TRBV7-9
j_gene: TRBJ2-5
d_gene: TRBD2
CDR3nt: TGTGCCAGCAGCCTGGGGACTAGCGGGGGAGACTCCCAAGAGACCCAGTACTTC
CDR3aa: CASSLGTSGGDSQETQYF

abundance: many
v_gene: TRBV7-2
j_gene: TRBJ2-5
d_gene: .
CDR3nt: TGTGCCAGCAGCTTAGCTCCGGGGTTCCTATACCAAGAGACCCAGTACTTC
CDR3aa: CASSLAPGFLYQETQYF

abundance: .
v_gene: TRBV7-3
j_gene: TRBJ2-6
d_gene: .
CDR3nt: TGTGCCAGCAGCTACCAATCTGGGGCCAACGTCCTGACTTTC
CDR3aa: CASSYQSGANVLTF

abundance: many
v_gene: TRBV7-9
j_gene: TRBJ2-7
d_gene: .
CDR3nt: TGTGCCAGCAGCTTAGACACCGGGAGCTACGAGCAGTACTTC
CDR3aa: CASSLDTGSYEQYF

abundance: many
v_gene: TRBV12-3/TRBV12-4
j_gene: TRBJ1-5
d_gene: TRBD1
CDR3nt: TGTGCCAGCAGTTGGACAGGGATTCAGCCCCAGCATTTT
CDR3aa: CASSWTGIQPQHF

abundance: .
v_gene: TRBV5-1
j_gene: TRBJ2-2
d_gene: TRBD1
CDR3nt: TGCGCCAGCAGCTCCGGGACAGCCGGGGAGCTGTTTTTT
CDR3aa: CASSSGTAGELFF

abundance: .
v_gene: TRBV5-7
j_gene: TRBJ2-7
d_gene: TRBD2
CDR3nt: TGTGCCAGCAGCTTGGGTGGTAGCGGGGCATGCGAGCAGTACTTC
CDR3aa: CASSLGGSGACEQYF

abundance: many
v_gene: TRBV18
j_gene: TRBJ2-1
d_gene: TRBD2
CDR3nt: TGTGCCAGCTCACCACCGGTGGCGGGGGGAACCTACAATGAGCAGTTCTTC
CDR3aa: CASSPPVAGGTYNEQFF

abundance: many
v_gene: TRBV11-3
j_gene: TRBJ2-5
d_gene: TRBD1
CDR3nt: TGTGCCAGCAGCTTAGGAGGACAGGGAGAAGAGACCCAGTACTTC
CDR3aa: CASSLGGQGEETQYF

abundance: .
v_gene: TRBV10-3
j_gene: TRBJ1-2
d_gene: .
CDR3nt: TGTGCCATCAGCCTCAATGTGCGCGATGGCTACACCTTC
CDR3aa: CAISLNVRDGYTF

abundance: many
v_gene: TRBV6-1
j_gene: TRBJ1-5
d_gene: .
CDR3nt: TGTGCCAGCAGTCCCCCACAGGGACTTAGCAATCAGCCCCAGCATTTT
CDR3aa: CASSPPQGLSNQPQHF

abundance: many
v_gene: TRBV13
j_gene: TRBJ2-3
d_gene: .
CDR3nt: TGTGCCAGCACCCTCGGAAGCCACACAGATACGCAGTATTTT
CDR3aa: CASTLGSHTDTQYF

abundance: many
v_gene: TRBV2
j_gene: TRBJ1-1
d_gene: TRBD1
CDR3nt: TGTGCCAGCAGTGGGGACAGCAACACTGAAGCTTTCTTT
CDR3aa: CASSGDSNTEAFF